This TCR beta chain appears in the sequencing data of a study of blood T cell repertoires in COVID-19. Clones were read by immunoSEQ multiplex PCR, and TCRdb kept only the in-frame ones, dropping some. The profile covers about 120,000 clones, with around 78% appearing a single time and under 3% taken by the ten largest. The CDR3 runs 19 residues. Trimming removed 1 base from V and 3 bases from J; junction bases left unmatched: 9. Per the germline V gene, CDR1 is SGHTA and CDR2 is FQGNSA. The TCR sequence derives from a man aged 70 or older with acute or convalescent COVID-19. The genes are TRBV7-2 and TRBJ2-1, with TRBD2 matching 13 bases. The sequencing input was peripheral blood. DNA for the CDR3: TGTGCCAGCAGCTTAGAAGGACTAGCGGGGGAAGGAAGCTACAATGAGCAGTTCTTC. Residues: CASSLEGLAGEGSYNEQFF.